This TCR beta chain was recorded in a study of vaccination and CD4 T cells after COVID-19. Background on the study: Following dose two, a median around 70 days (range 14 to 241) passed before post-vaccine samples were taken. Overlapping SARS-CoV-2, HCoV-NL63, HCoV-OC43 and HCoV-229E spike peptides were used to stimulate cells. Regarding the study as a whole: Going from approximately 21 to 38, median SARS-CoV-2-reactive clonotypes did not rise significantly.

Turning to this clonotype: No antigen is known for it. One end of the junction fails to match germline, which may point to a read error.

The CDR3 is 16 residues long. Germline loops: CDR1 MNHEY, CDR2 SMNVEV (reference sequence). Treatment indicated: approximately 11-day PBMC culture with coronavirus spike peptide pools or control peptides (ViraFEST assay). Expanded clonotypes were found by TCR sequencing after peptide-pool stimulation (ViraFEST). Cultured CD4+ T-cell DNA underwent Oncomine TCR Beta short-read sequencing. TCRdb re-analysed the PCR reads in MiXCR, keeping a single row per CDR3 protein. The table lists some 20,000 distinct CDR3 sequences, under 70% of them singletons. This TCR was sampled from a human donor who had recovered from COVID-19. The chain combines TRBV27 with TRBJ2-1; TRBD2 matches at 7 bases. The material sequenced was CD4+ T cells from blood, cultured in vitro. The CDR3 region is CASRVIGSGLYSEQFF. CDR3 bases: TGTGCCAGCAGAGTTATTGGTAGCGGGTTATACAGTGAGCAGTTCTTC.